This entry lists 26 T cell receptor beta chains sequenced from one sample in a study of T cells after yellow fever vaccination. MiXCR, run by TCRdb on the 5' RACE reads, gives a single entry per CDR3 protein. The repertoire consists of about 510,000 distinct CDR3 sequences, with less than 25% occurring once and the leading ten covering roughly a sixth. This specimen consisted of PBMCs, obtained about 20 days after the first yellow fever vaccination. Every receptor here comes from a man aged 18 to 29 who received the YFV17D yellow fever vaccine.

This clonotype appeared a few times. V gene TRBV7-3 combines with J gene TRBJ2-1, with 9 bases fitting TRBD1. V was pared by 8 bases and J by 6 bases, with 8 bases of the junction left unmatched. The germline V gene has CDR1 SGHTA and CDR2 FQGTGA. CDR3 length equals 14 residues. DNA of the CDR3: TGTGCCAGCTCGACAGGGGGTCTTGGCAATGAGCAGTTCTTC. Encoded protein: CASSTGGLGNEQFF. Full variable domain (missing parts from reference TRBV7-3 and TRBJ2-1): GAGVSQTPSNKVTEKGKYVELRCDPISGHTALYWYRQSLGQGPEFLIYFQGTGAADDSGLPNDRFFAVRPEGSVSTLKIQRTERGDSAVYLCASSTGGLGNEQFFGPGTRLTVL.

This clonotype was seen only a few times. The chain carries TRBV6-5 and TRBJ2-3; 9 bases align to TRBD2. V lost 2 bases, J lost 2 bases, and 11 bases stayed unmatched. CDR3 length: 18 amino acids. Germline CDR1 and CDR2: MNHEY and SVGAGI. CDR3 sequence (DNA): TGTGCCAGCAGTTACGCCTATAATAGCGGGGGCCCCACAGATACGCAGTATTTT. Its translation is CASSYAYNSGGPTDTQYF.

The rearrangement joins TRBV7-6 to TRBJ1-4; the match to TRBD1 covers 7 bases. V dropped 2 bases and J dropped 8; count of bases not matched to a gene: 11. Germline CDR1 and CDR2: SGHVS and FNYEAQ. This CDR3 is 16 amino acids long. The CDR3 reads CASSLWAGQGGEKLFF. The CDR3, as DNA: TGTGCCAGCAGCTTATGGGCAGGCCAGGGGGGAGAAAAACTGTTTTTT.

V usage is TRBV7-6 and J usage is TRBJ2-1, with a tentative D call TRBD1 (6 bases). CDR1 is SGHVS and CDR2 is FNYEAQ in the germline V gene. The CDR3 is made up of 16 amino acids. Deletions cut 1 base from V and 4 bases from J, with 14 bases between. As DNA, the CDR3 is TGTGCCAGCAGCTTAGTGGGCGGACAGAGTTACAATGAGCAGTTCTTC. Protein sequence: CASSLVGGQSYNEQFF.

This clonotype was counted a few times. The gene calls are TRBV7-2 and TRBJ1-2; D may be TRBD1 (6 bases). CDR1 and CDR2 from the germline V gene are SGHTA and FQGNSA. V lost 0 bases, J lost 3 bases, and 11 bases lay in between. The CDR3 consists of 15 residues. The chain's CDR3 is CASSLAGGRDYGYTF. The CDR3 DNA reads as TGTGCCAGCAGCTTAGCGGGGGGGCGTGACTATGGCTACACCTTC.

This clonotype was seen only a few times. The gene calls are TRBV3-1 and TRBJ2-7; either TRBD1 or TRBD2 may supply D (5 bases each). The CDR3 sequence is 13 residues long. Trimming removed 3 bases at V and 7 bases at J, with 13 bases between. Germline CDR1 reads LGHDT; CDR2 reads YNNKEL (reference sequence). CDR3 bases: TGTGCCAGCAGCCATAGAGGGGCCGGGGAGCAGTACTTC. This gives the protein CASSHRGAGEQYF.

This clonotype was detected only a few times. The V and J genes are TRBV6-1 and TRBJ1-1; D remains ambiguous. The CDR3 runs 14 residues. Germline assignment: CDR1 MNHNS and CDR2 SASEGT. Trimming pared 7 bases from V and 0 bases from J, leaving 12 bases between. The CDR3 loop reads CASKVDVVNTEAFF. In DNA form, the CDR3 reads TGTGCCAGCAAGGTTGATGTCGTGAACACTGAAGCTTTCTTT.

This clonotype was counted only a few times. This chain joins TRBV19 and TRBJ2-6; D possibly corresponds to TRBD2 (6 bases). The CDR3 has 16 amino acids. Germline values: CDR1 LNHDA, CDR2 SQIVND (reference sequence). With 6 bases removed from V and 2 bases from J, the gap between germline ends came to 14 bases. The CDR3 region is CASSLLSGAGANVLTF. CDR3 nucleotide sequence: TGTGCCAGTAGCCTCCTCTCGGGGGCTGGGGCCAACGTCCTGACTTTC. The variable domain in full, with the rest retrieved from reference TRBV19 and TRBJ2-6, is DGGITQSPKYLFRKEGQNVTLSCEQNLNHDAMYWYRQDPGQGLRLIYYSQIVNDFQKGDIAEGYSVSREKKESFPLTVTSAQKNPTAFYLCASSLLSGAGANVLTFGAGSRLTVL.

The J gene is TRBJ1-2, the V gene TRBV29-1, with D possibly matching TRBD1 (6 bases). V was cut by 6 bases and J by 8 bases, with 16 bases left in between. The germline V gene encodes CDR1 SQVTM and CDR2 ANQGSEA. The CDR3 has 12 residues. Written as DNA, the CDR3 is TGCAGCGTCGCGACAGGTTTGCGAGGCTACACCTTC. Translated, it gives CSVATGLRGYTF.

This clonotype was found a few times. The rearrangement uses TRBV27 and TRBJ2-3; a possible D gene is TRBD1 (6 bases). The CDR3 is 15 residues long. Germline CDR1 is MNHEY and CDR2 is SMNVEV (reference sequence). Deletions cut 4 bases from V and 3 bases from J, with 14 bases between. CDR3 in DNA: TGTGCCAGCAGTTCAGGGGTATTGCGAACAGATACGCAGTATTTT. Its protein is CASSSGVLRTDTQYF.

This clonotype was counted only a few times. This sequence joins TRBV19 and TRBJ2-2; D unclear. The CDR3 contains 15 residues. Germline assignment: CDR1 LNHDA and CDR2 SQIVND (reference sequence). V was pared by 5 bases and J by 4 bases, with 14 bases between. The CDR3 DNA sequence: TGTGCCAGTAGTCTAGGTGGTGACCTCACCGGGGAGCTGTTTTTT. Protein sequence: CASSLGGDLTGELFF.

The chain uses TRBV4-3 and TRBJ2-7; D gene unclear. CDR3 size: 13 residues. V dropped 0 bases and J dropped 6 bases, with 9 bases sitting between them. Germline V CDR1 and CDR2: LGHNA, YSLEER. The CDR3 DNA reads TGCGCCAGCAGCCAAGAGACCTCCACCGAGCAGTACGTC. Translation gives CASSQETSTEQYV.

The CDR3 DNA reads as TGTGCCAGCGGACTAGCGGGGAGGGAGACCCAGTACTTC. Amino acids: CASGLAGRETQYF. The chain carries TRBV6-2 or TRBV6-3 and TRBJ2-5; 12 bases agree with TRBD2. With 8 bases clipped from V and 5 bases from J, the junction kept 3 bases outside the gene matches. The germline gives CDR1 MNHEY, CDR2 SVGEGT. The CDR3 runs 13 residues.

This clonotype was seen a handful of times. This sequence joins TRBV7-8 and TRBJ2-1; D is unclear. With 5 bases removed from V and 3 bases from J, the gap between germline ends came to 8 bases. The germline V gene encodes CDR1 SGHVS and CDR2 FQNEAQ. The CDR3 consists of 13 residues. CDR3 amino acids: CASSGPSYNEQFF. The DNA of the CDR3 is TGTGCCAGCAGCGGTCCTAGCTACAATGAGCAGTTCTTC.

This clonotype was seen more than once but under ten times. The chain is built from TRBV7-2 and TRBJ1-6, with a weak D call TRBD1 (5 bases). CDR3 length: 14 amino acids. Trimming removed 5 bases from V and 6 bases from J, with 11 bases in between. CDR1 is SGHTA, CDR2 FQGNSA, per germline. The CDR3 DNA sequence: TGTGCCAGCAGCAACCGGGACGGTAATTCACCCCTCCACTTT. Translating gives CASSNRDGNSPLHF.

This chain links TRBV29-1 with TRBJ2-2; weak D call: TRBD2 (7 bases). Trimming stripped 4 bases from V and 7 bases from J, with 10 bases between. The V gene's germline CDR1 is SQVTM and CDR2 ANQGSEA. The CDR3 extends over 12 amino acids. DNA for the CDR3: TGCAGCGTTGGGGGGGGCGGCGGGGAGCTGTTTTTT. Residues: CSVGGGGGELFF.

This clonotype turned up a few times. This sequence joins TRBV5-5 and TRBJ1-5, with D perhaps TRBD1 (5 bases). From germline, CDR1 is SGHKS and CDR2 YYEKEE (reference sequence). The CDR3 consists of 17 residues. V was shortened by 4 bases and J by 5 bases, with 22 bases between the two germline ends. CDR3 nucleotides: TGTGCCAGCAGCCCCCGATGGGACCCAACCGGGGATCAGCCCCAGCATTTT. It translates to CASSPRWDPTGDQPQHF.

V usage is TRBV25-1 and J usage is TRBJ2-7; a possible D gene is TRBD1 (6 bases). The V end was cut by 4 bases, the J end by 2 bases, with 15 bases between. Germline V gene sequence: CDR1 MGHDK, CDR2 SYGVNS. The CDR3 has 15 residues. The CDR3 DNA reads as TGTGCCAGCAGTGGATTTACAGGGTATCCCTACGAGCAGTACTTC. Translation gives CASSGFTGYPYEQYF.

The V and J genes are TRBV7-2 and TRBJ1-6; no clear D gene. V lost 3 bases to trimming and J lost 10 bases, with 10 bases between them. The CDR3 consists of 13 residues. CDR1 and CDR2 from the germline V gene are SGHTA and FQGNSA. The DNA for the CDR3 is TGTGCCAGCAGCTTTAGTGGCATCTCACCCCTCCACTTT. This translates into CASSFSGISPLHF. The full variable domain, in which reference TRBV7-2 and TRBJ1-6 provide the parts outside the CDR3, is GAGVSQSPSNKVTEKGKDVELRCDPISGHTALYWYRQSLGQGLEFLIYFQGNSAPDKSGLPSDRFSAERTGGSVSTLTIQRTQQEDSAVYLCASSFSGISPLHFGNGTRLTVT.

CDR3 in DNA: TGTGCCAGCAGCCAAGGGTGGAGCACCGGGGAGCTGTTTTTT. Its translation: CASSQGWSTGELFF. The chain couples TRBV3-1 to TRBJ2-2; no clear D gene. CDR3 length: 14 amino acids. Trimming pared 1 base from V and 4 bases from J, leaving 7 bases between. CDR1 and CDR2 from the germline V gene are LGHDT and YNNKEL (reference sequence).

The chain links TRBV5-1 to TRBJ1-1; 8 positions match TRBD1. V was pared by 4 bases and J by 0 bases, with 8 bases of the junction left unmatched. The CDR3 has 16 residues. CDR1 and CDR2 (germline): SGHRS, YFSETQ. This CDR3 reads CASSLPTGGLNTEAFF. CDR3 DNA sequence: TGCGCCAGCAGCCTACCCACAGGGGGGTTGAACACTGAAGCTTTCTTT.

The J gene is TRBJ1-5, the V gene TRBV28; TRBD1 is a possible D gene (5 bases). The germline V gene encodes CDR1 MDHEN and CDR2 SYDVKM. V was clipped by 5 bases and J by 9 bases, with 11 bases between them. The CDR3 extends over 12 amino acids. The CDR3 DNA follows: TGTGCCAGCAGTCCGCCCGGGGGGCCCCAGCATTTT. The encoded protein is CASSPPGGPQHF.

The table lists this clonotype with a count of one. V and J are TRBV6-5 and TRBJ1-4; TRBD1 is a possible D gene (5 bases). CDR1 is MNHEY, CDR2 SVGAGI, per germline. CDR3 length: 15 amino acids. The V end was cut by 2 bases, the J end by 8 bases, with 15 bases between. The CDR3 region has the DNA TGTGCCAGCAGTTACGTACAAGGGGAGGGGGAAAAACTGTTTTTT. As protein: CASSYVQGEGEKLFF.

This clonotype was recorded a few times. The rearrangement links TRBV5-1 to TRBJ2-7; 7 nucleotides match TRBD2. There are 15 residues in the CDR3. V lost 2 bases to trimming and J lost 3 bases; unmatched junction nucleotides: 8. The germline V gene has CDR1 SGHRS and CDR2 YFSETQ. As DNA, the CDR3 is TGCGCCAGCAGCTTAAGCGGGACGGATATCTACGAGCAGTACTTC. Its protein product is CASSLSGTDIYEQYF.

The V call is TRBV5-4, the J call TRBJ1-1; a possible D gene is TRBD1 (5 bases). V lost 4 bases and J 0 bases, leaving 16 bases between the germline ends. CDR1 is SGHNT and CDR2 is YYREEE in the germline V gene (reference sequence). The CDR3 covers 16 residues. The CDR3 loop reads CASSTPTGRMNTEAFF. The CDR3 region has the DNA TGTGCCAGCAGCACTCCCACGGGACGGATGAACACTGAAGCTTTCTTT.

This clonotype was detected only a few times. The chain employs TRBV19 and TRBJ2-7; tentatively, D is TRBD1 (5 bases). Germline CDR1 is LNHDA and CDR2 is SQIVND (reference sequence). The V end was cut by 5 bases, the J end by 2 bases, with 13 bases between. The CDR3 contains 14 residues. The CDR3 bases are TGTGCCAGTAGTCCGACAGTCCCCACCTACGAGCAGTACTTC. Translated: CASSPTVPTYEQYF.